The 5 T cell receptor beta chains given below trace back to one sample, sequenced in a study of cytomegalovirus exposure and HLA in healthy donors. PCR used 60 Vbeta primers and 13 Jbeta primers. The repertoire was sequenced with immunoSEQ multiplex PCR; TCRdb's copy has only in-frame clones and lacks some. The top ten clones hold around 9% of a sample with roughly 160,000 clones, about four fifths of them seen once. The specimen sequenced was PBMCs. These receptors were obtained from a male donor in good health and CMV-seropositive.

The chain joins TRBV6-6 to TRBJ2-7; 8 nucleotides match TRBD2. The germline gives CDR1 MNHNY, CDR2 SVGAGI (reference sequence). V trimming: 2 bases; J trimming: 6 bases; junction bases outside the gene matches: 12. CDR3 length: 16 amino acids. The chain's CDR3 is CASSYHFREGWAEQYF. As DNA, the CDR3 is TGTGCCAGCAGTTACCATTTTCGGGAGGGGTGGGCCGAGCAGTACTTC.

The CDR3 region is CASSPIRGDTGELFF. Here the CDR3 DNA reads TGTGCCAGCAGCCCCATAAGAGGAGACACCGGGGAGCTGTTTTTT. V and J are TRBV13 and TRBJ2-2; D gene uncertain. V was trimmed by 5 bases and J by 3 bases, leaving 13 bases between them. The CDR3 covers 15 residues. In germline, CDR1 is PRHDT, CDR2 FYEKMQ (reference sequence). Combining the CDR3 with reference TRBV13 and TRBJ2-2 gives the whole variable domain AAGVIQSPRHLIKEKRETATLKCYPIPRHDTVYWYQQGPGQDPQFLISFYEKMQSDKGSIPDRFSAQQFSDYHSELNMSSLELGDSALYFCASSPIRGDTGELFFGEGSRLTVL.

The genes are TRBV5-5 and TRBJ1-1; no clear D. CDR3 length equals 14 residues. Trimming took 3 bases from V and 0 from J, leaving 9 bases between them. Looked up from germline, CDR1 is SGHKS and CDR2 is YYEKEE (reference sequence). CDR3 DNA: TGTGCCAGCAGCTCGGCGGGTCTGAACACTGAAGCTTTCTTT. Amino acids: CASSSAGLNTEAFF.

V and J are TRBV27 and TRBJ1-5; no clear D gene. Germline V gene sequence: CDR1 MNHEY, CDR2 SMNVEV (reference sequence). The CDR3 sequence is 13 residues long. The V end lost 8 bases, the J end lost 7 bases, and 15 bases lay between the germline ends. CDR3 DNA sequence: TGTGCCAGCCGACGTAGTGAGGGACAGCCCCAGCATTTT. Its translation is CASRRSEGQPQHF.

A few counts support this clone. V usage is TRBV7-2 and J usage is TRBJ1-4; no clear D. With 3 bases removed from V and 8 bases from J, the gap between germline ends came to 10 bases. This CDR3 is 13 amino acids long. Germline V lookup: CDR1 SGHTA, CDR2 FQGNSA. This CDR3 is CASSFDTREKLFF. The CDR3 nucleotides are TGTGCCAGCAGCTTCGACACTCGAGAAAAACTGTTTTTT.